This TCR beta chain was profiled in a study of control samples from healthy donors and cancer patients (dated by TCRdb to the early 2020s). From the cysteine through the phenylalanine, the CDR3 covers 13 amino acids. CDR3 DNA only is kept here, 39 bases in frame from base 1. Trimming costs V 7 bases and J 3 bases, and their ends lie 11 bases apart. Via the germline V gene (reference sequence), CDR1 is LNHDA and CDR2 SQIVND. This clone has just one count. No cognate antigen has been identified for it. The input lacks base qualities; no much larger clone sits a single base away. The method behind the library was the immunoSEQ multiplex PCR assay. TCRdb's version of the immuneACCESS table is confined to in-frame rearrangements and falls short of the full clone set. An unresolved V gene accounts for under half of the shortfall where checked; the remainder is of unknown origin. This sample is represented by some 150,000 clones; about 91% of them were singletons. Roughly 3.1% of the sample is in the top ten clones.

Material for sequencing was blood. The sequence came from a man aged 25 to 40 in good health. Recombination connected TRBV19 to TRBJ2-3; no D segment can be confidently identified. Read as DNA, the sequence is TGTGCCAGTACAATCACCGGGACAGATACGCAGTATTTT. It codes for CASTITGTDTQYF.